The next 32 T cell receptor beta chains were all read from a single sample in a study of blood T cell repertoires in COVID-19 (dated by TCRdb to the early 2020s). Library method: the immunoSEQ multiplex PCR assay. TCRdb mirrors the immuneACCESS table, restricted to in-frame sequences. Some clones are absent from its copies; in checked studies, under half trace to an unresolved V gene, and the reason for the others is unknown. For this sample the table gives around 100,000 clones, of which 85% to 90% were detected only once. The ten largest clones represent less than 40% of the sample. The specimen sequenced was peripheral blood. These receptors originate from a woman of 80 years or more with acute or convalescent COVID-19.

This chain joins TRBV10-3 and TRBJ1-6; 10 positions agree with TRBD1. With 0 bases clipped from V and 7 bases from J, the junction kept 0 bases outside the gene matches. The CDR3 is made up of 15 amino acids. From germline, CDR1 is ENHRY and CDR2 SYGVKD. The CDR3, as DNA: TGTGCCATCAGTGAGTCGACAGGGGGCAATTCACCCCTCCACTTT. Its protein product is CAISESTGGNSPLHF.

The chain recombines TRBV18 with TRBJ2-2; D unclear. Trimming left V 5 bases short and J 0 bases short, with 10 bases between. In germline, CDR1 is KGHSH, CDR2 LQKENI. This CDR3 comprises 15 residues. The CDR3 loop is CASSGDKANTGELFF. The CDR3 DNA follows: TGTGCCAGCTCAGGTGACAAGGCGAACACCGGGGAGCTGTTTTTT.

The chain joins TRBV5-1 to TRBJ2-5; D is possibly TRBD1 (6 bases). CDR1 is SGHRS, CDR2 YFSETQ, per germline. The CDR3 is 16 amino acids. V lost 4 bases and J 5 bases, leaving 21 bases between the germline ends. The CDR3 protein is CASSPQSGTPGETQYF. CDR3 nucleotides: TGCGCCAGCAGCCCCCAATCCGGGACACCGGGGGAGACCCAGTACTTC.

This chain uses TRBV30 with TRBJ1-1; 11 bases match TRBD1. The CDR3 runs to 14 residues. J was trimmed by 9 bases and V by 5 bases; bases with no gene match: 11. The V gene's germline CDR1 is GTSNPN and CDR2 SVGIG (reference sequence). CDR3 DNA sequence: TGTGCCTGGCGTGGGACAGGGGGAATACTGCAAGCTTTCTTT. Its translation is CAWRGTGGILQAFF.

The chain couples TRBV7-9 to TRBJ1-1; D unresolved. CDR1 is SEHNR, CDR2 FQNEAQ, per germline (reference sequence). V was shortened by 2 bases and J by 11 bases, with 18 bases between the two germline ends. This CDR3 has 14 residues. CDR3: CASSLQAGLAWAFF. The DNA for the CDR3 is TGTGCCAGCAGCTTACAAGCTGGTTTAGCCTGGGCTTTCTTT.

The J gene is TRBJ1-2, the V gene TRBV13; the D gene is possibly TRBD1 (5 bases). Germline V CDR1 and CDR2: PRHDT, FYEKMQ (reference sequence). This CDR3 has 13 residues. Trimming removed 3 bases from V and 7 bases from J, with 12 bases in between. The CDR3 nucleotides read TGTGCCAGCAGCTTCGGCAGGGAGGCTGGCTACACCTTC. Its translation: CASSFGREAGYTF.

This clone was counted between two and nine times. CDR3 residues: CASSRSLAGIQETQYF. CDR3 nucleotide sequence: TGTGCCAGCAGCCGCTCACTAGCGGGAATCCAAGAGACCCAGTACTTC. This rearrangement joins TRBV7-9 to TRBJ2-5, with 10 bases aligning to TRBD2. V was pared by 5 bases and J by 1 base, with 7 bases of the junction left unmatched. CDR3 size: 16 residues. CDR1 is SEHNR and CDR2 is FQNEAQ in the germline V gene (reference sequence).

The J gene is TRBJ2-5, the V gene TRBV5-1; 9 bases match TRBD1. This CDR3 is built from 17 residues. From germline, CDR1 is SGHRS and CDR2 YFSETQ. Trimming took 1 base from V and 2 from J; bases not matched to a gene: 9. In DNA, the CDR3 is TGCGCCAGCAGCTTGTGGGGACAGGGCCTGGGGCAAGAGACCCAGTACTTC. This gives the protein CASSLWGQGLGQETQYF.

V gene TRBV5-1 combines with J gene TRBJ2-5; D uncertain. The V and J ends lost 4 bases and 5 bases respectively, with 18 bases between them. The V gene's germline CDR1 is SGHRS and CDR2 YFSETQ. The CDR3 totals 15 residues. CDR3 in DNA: TGCGCCAGCAGCCTCAGTAGAATGAAAGCGGAGACCCAGTACTTC. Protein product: CASSLSRMKAETQYF.

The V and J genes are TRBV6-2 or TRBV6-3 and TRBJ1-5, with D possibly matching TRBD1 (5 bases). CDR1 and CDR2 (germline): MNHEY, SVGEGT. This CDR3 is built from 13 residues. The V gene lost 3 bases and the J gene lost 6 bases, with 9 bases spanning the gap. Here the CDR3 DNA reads TGTGCCAGCAGTTATCAGGGTATTCAGCCCCAGCATTTT. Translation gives CASSYQGIQPQHF.

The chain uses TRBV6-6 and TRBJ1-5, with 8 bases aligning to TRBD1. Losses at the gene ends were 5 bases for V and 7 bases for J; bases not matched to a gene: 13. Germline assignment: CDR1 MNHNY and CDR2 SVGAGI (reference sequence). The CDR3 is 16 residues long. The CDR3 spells CASSKTGASARQPQHF. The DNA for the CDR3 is TGTGCCAGCAGTAAGACAGGGGCGTCCGCCAGACAGCCCCAGCATTTT.

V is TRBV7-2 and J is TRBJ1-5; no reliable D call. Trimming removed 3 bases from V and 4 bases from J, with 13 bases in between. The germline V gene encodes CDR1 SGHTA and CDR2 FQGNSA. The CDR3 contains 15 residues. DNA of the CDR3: TGTGCCAGCAGCTTTACAGCACAAATTAATCAGCCCCAGCATTTT. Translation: CASSFTAQINQPQHF.

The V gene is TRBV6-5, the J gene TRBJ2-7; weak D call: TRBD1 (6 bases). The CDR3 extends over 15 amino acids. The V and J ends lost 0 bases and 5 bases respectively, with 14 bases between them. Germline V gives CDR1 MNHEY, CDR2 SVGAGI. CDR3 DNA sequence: TGTGCCAGCAGTTACTCGGTGACAGGAGCCAACGAGCAGTACTTC. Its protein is CASSYSVTGANEQYF.

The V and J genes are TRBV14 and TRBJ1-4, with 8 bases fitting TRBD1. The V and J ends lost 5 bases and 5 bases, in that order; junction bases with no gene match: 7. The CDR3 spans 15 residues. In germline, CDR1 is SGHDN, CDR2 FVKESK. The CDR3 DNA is TGTGCCAGCAGCTCGGGGGGACAGGTGAATGAAAAACTGTTTTTT. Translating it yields CASSSGGQVNEKLFF.

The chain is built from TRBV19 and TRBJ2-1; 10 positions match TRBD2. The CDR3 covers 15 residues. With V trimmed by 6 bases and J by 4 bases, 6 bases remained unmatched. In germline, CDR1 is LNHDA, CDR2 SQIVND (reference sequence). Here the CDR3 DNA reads TGTGCCAGTAGCCGACAGCGGGGGGGTTACAATGAGCAGTTCTTC. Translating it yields CASSRQRGGYNEQFF.

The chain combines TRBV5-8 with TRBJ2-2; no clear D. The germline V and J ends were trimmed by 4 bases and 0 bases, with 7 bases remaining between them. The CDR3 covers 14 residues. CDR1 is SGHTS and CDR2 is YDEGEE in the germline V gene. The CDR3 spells CASSPVANTGELFF. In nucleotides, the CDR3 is TGTGCCAGCAGCCCGGTGGCGAACACCGGGGAGCTGTTTTTT. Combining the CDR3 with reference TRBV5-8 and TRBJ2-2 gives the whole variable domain EAGVTQSPTHLIKTRGQQATLRCSPISGHTSVYWYQQALGLGLQFLLWYDEGEERNRGNFPPRFSGRQFPNYSSELNVNALELEDSALYLCASSPVANTGELFFGEGSRLTVL.

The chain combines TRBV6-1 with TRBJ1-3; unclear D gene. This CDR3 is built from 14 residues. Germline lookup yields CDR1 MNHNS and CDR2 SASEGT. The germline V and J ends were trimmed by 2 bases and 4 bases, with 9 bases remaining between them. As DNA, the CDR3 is TGTGCCAGCAGTGAACACAGTTCCGGAAACACCATATATTTT. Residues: CASSEHSSGNTIYF.

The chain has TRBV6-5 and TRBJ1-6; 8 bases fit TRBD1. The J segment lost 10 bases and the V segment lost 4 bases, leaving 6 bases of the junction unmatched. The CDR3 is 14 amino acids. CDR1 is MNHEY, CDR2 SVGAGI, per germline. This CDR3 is CASSFSDRVSPLHF. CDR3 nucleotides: TGTGCCAGCAGTTTTTCGGACAGGGTCTCACCCCTCCACTTT.

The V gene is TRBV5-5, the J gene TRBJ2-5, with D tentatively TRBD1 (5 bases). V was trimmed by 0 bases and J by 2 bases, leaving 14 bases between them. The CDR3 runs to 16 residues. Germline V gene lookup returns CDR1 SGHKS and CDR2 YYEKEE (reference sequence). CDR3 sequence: CASSLVGPQIQETQYF. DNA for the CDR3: TGTGCCAGCAGCTTGGTGGGGCCCCAAATTCAAGAGACCCAGTACTTC. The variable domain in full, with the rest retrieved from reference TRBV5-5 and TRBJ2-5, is DAGVTQSPTHLIKTRGQQVTLRCSPISGHKSVSWYQQVLGQGPQFIFQYYEKEERGRGNFPDRFSARQFPNYSSELNVNALLLGDSALYLCASSLVGPQIQETQYFGPGTRLLVL.

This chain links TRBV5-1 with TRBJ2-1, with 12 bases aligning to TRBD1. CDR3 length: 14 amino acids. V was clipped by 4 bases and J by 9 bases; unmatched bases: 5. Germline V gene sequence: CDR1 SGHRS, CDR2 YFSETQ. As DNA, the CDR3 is TGCGCCAGCAGCAAGGGACAGGGGGCCCCTGAGCAGTTCTTC. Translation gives CASSKGQGAPEQFF.

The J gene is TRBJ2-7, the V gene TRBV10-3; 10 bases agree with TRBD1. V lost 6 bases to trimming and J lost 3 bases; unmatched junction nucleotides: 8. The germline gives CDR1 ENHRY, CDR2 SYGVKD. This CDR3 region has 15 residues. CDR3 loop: CAISPGTGALYEQYF. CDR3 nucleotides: TGTGCCATCAGCCCCGGGACAGGGGCCCTCTACGAGCAGTACTTC.

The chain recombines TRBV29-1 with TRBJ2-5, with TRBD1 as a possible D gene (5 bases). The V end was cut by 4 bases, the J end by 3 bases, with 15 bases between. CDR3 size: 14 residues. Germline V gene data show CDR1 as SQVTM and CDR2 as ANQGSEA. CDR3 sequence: CSVGGPWAEETQYF. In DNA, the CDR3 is TGCAGCGTTGGGGGCCCGTGGGCTGAAGAGACCCAGTACTTC.

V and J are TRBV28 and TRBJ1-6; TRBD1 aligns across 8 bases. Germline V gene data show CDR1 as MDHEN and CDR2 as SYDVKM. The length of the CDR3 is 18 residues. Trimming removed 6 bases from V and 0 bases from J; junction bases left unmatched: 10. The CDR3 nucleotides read TGTGCCAGCAGCCCCCGGACAGGGAGGAGCTCCTATAATTCACCCCTCCACTTT. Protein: CASSPRTGRSSYNSPLHF.

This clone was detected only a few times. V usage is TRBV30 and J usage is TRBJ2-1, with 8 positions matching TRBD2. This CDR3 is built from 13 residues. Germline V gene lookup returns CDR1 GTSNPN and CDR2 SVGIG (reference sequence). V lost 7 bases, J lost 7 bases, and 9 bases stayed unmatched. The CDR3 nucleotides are TGTGCCTACTCCCGGGGGGGCCCTAATGAGCAGTTCTTC. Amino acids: CAYSRGGPNEQFF.

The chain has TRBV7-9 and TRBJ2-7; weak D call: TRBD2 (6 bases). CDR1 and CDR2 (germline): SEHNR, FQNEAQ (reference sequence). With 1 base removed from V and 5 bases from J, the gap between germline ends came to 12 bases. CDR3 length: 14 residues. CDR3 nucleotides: TGTGCCAGCAGCTTAGGGGCGGGGTGGGACGAGCAGTACTTC. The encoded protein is CASSLGAGWDEQYF. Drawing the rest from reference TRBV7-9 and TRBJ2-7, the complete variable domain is DTGVSQNPRHKITKRGQNVTFRCDPISEHNRLYWYRQTLGQGPEFLTYFQNEAQLEKSRLLSDRFSAERPKGSFSTLEIQRTEQGDSAMYLCASSLGAGWDEQYFGPGTRLTVT.

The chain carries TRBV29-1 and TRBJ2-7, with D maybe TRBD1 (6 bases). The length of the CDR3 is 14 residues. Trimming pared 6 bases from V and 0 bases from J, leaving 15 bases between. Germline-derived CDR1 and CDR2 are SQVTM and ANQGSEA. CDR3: CSVGLGQSSYEQYF. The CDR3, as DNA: TGCAGCGTGGGGTTAGGACAGAGCTCCTACGAGCAGTACTTC.

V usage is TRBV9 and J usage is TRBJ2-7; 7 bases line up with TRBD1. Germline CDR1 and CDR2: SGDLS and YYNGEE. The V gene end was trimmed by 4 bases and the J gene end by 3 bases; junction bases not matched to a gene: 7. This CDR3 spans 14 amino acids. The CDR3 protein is CASSPGQDVYEQYF. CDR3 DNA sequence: TGTGCCAGCAGCCCAGGACAGGACGTCTACGAGCAGTACTTC.

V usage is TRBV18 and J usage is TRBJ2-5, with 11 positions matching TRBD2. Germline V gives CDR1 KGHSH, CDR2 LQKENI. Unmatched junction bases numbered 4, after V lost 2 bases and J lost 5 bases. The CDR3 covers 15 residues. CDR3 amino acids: CASSPSRLAGETQYF. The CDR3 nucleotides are TGTGCCAGCTCACCATCCAGACTAGCGGGGGAGACCCAGTACTTC.

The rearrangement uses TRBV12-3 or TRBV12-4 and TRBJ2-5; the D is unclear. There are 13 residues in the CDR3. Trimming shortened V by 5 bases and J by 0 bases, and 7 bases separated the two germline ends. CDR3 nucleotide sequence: TGTGCCAGCAGTCCCCCCAACCAAGAGACCCAGTACTTC. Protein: CASSPPNQETQYF.

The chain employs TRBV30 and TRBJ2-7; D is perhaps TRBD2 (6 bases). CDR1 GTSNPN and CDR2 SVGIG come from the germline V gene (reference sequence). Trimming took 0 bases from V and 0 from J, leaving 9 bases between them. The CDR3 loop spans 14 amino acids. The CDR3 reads CAWSVGGNSYEQYF. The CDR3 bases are TGTGCCTGGAGTGTGGGCGGGAACTCCTACGAGCAGTACTTC.

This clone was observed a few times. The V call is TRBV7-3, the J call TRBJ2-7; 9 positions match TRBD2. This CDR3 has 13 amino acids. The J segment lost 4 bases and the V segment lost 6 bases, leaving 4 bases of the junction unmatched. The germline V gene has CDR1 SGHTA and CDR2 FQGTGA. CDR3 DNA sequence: TGTGCCAGCAGTTTTAGCGGGGGTTACGAGCAGTACTTC. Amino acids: CASSFSGGYEQYF.

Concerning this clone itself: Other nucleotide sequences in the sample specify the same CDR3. As DNA, the CDR3 is TGTGCCAGCAGCTTCGGAGGGGGGGCGAAAGATACGCAGTATTTT. Amino acid sequence: CASSFGGGAKDTQYF. The rearrangement joins TRBV5-4 to TRBJ2-3; D may be TRBD2 (7 bases). Germline assignment: CDR1 SGHNT and CDR2 YYREEE (reference sequence). The germline V and J ends were trimmed by 2 bases and 5 bases, with 15 bases remaining between them. The CDR3 length is 15 residues.